The 29 T cell receptor beta chains presented below share a single source sample, sequenced in a study of T cell repertoires in cytomegalovirus infection. TCRdb re-derived calls from the reads in MiXCR, one entry per CDR3 protein. The sample records around 770,000 distinct CDR3 sequences, almost 30% being singletons. These receptors' antigens are unknown. The starting material was cultured CD8+ T cells from PBMCs, obtained from culture after CMV antigen stimulation. The receptors shown here come from a human donor in good health (CMV status not recorded). Some clones in this sample may be carry-over from other donors' samples.

The rearrangement links TRBV7-6 to TRBJ1-1; D gene ambiguous. Germline V gene data show CDR1 as SGHVS and CDR2 as FNYEAQ. Trimming removed 7 bases at V and 4 bases at J, with 13 bases between. The CDR3 totals 13 residues. Written as DNA, the CDR3 is TGTGCCAGCATCCGACTCGGGGTCACTGAAGCTTTCTTT. This translates into CASIRLGVTEAFF.

The gene calls are TRBV12-3 or TRBV12-4 and TRBJ1-4; D is ambiguous. Trimming stripped 1 base from V and 5 bases from J, with 11 bases between. The CDR3 has 15 residues. The CDR3 DNA sequence: TGTGCCAGCAGTTTAGGGTACCTTCGGAATGAAAAACTGTTTTTT. Translated: CASSLGYLRNEKLFF.

The rearrangement joins TRBV12-3 or TRBV12-4 to TRBJ1-1; possible D gene TRBD1, 6 bases. The V and J ends lost 3 bases and 4 bases respectively, with 12 bases between them. The CDR3 length is 14 residues. The CDR3 sequence: CASSLGGRVTEAFF. CDR3 DNA: TGTGCCAGCAGTTTGGGGGGGCGGGTCACTGAAGCTTTCTTT.

The rearrangement joins TRBV20-1 to TRBJ2-3, with TRBD2 as a possible D gene (6 bases). The CDR3 spans 15 residues. V dropped 5 bases and J dropped 6 bases, with 21 bases sitting between them. Germline V CDR1 and CDR2: DFQATT, SNEGSKA (reference sequence). CDR3 residues: CSAGDTGTVWDTQYF. CDR3 bases: TGCAGTGCTGGGGATACCGGGACTGTATGGGATACGCAGTATTTT.

V usage is TRBV4-3 and J usage is TRBJ1-3; 7 nucleotides line up with TRBD1. The J segment lost 6 bases and the V segment lost 5 bases, leaving 10 bases of the junction unmatched. The CDR3 loop spans 15 amino acids. CDR1 LGHNA and CDR2 YSLEER come from the germline V gene. In DNA form, the CDR3 reads TGCGCCAGCAGCTATCAGGCGACAGGGCAAAACACCATATATTTT. Amino acids: CASSYQATGQNTIYF.

The CDR3 DNA is TGTGCCAGCAGCTTGGTCCGGACAGGGCACACTGAAGCTTTCTTT. It is translated as CASSLVRTGHTEAFF. The genes are TRBV7-9 and TRBJ1-1, with 8 bases fitting TRBD1. Trimming took 3 bases from V and 3 from J; bases not matched to a gene: 6. The germline gives CDR1 SEHNR, CDR2 FQNEAQ (reference sequence). This CDR3 comprises 15 residues.

The V and J genes are TRBV28 and TRBJ2-1, with D unresolved. Trimming removed 4 bases at V and 0 bases at J, with 7 bases between. CDR1 is MDHEN and CDR2 is SYDVKM in the germline V gene. The CDR3 consists of 14 residues. CDR3 amino acids: CASSSETSYNEQFF. In DNA, the CDR3 is TGTGCCAGCAGTTCCGAGACCTCCTACAATGAGCAGTTCTTC.

The rearrangement joins TRBV7-8 to TRBJ2-1; TRBD2 matches 10 bases. The V gene end was trimmed by 2 bases and the J gene end by 3 bases; junction bases not matched to a gene: 16. CDR3 size: 20 residues. Germline V CDR1 and CDR2: SGHVS, FQNEAQ. The CDR3 DNA sequence: TGTGCCAGCAGCTTAAGCATAAGCGGGGGGGCAGGCGGGCTCTACAATGAGCAGTTCTTC. It is translated as CASSLSISGGAGGLYNEQFF.

CDR3 amino acids: CASTGRSSGANVLTF. CDR3 nucleotides: TGTGCCAGCACCGGGAGGTCCTCTGGGGCCAACGTCCTGACTTTC. The chain recombines TRBV27 with TRBJ2-6, with 7 bases matching TRBD2. Per germline, CDR1 MNHEY and CDR2 SMNVEV (reference sequence). V was pared by 7 bases and J by 0 bases, with 3 bases of the junction left unmatched. The CDR3 covers 15 residues.

This clonotype was seen only a few times. V is TRBV19 and J is TRBJ1-4, with 9 bases fitting TRBD1. The trim removed 7 bases at V and 5 bases at J, leaving 8 bases unmatched. The CDR3 runs to 15 residues. From germline, CDR1 is LNHDA and CDR2 SQIVND (reference sequence). The CDR3 DNA sequence: TGTGCCAGTATTTTTACAGGGGGCCGGAATGAAAAACTGTTTTTT. It encodes CASIFTGGRNEKLFF.

This clonotype was seen repeatedly, ten times or more. As DNA, the CDR3 is TGTGCCAGCAGTGTTCAGAGGGCAGATACGCAGTATTTT. Translation: CASSVQRADTQYF. The chain employs TRBV6-1 and TRBJ2-3; tentatively, D is TRBD2 (5 bases). Trimming removed 4 bases from V and 4 bases from J, with 9 bases in between. The CDR3 runs to 13 residues. Per germline, CDR1 MNHNS and CDR2 SASEGT.

This clonotype came up a few times. This sequence joins TRBV5-6 and TRBJ1-1; D remains unclear. Trimming took 3 bases from V and 0 from J, leaving 9 bases between them. Germline values: CDR1 SGHDT, CDR2 YYEEEE. The CDR3 is 14 amino acids. The CDR3 loop is CASSSIGVNTEAFF. DNA for the CDR3: TGTGCCAGCAGCTCGATTGGTGTGAACACTGAAGCTTTCTTT.

This clonotype was found many times. This chain uses TRBV12-3 or TRBV12-4 with TRBJ2-4; D assignment may be TRBD1 or TRBD2 (5 bases each). The CDR3 spans 14 residues. The V and J ends lost 5 bases and 8 bases respectively, with 16 bases between them. The CDR3: CASSPGTAMDIQYF. In nucleotides, the CDR3 is TGTGCCAGCAGTCCCGGGACGGCTATGGACATTCAGTACTTC.

The chain carries TRBV7-9 and TRBJ2-1; 11 nucleotides match TRBD1. Per the germline V gene, CDR1 is SEHNR and CDR2 is FQNEAQ (reference sequence). The V gene end was trimmed by 7 bases and the J gene end by 4 bases; junction bases not matched to a gene: 12. This CDR3 has 17 amino acids. The CDR3: CASNHPTGQGGYNEQFF. CDR3 coding DNA: TGTGCCAGCAACCACCCGACGGGACAGGGGGGATACAATGAGCAGTTCTTC.

V and J are TRBV6-1 and TRBJ2-3; D is undetermined. Germline assignment: CDR1 MNHNS and CDR2 SASEGT. V lost 8 bases to trimming and J lost 5 bases, with 17 bases between them. The CDR3 extends over 14 amino acids. The CDR3 sequence is CASLGLPRRDTQYF. In nucleotides, the CDR3 is TGTGCCAGCTTGGGCTTGCCTCGAAGAGATACGCAGTATTTT.

This clonotype was recorded at least ten times. This sequence joins TRBV12-5 and TRBJ1-5; possible D gene TRBD1, 6 bases. Germline assignment: CDR1 LGHNT and CDR2 FRNRAP. Trimming removed 1 base from V and 12 bases from J, with 10 bases in between. The CDR3 sequence is 12 residues long. For the CDR3, the DNA is TGTGCTAGTGGTTTGGGGGACAACCTCCAGCATTTT. Residues: CASGLGDNLQHF.

This clonotype has only a few counts. This chain uses TRBV10-3 with TRBJ2-1; TRBD1 aligns across 9 bases. Germline V gives CDR1 ENHRY, CDR2 SYGVKD. This CDR3 contains 13 residues. Losses at the gene ends were 4 bases for V and 9 bases for J; bases not matched to a gene: 4. The CDR3 DNA sequence: TGTGCCATCAGTGGGGGGACAGGGAGTGAGCAGTTCTTC. This sequence encodes CAISGGTGSEQFF.

There are a few counts of this clonotype. The rearrangement uses TRBV10-3 and TRBJ1-1; no clear D gene. In germline, CDR1 is ENHRY, CDR2 SYGVKD. V was trimmed by 9 bases and J by 0 bases, leaving 8 bases between them. This CDR3 comprises 12 residues. The CDR3 region has the DNA TGTGCCATGGCGGACCTGAACACTGAAGCTTTCTTT. It yields the protein CAMADLNTEAFF.

Only a few counts were recorded for this clonotype. The CDR3 is CSARGTGEKSYNEQFF. The DNA of the CDR3 is TGCAGTGCTAGGGGCACAGGGGAAAAGTCCTACAATGAGCAGTTCTTC. V is TRBV20-1 and J is TRBJ2-1, with 7 bases aligning to TRBD1. The CDR3 runs 16 residues. V lost 3 bases and J lost 1; bases outside the gene matches: 9. Germline V gene data show CDR1 as DFQATT and CDR2 as SNEGSKA (reference sequence).

This rearrangement joins TRBV29-1 to TRBJ2-5, with a tentative D call TRBD1 (6 bases). Germline V gene sequence: CDR1 SQVTM, CDR2 ANQGSEA. The V end lost 6 bases, the J end lost 1 base, and 15 bases lay between the germline ends. This CDR3 is built from 14 residues. CDR3 sequence (DNA): TGCAGCGTCGTGGGGGCGCCCAGCCAAGAGACCCAGTACTTC. Translated, it gives CSVVGAPSQETQYF.

In this sample, this clonotype turned up a few times. The chain recombines TRBV13 with TRBJ1-2, with TRBD1 as a possible D gene (5 bases). CDR3 length: 15 residues. V lost 1 base and J lost 5, with 14 bases in between. Germline V CDR1 and CDR2: PRHDT, FYEKMQ (reference sequence). CDR3 coding DNA: TGTGCCAGCAGCTTAGTCGGGGCCCCTGCATATGGCTACACCTTC. Its translation is CASSLVGAPAYGYTF.

V is TRBV9 and J is TRBJ1-2; possible D gene TRBD1, 6 bases. CDR3 length: 12 amino acids. The V gene lost 3 bases and the J gene lost 8 bases, with 11 bases spanning the gap. Germline loops: CDR1 SGDLS, CDR2 YYNGEE. CDR3 nucleotide sequence: TGTGCCAGCAGCGCCAGGGGTGGGGGCTACACCTTC. Translating gives CASSARGGGYTF.

This clonotype showed up many times. CDR3 region: CASSLPQGSQPQHF. The DNA of the CDR3 is TGTGCCAGCAGCTTACCCCAGGGGTCCCAGCCCCAGCATTTT. The chain carries TRBV7-2 and TRBJ1-5; TRBD1 might be the D (6 bases). The ends were cut back, 2 bases at V and 7 bases at J, with 12 bases in the middle. CDR1 SGHTA and CDR2 FQGNSA come from the germline V gene. This CDR3 is built from 14 residues.

This chain connects TRBV7-9 to TRBJ2-7, with TRBD2 as a possible D gene (5 bases). This CDR3 is built from 12 residues. Germline assignment: CDR1 SEHNR and CDR2 FQNEAQ (reference sequence). Trimming left V 6 bases short and J 4 bases short, with 10 bases between. CDR3 in DNA: TGTGCCAGCAGTTCGGGGAATTACGAGCAGTACTTC. Translating gives CASSSGNYEQYF.

This chain links TRBV2 with TRBJ1-5; no firm D call. The germline V and J ends were trimmed by 6 bases and 0 bases, with 12 bases remaining between them. The V gene's germline CDR1 is SNHLY and CDR2 FYNNEI. The CDR3 is made up of 15 amino acids. The CDR3 coding sequence is TGTGCCAGCAGAGACTATGGCAGTAGCAATCAGCCCCAGCATTTT. This gives the protein CASRDYGSSNQPQHF.

The V and J genes are TRBV6-5 and TRBJ1-6, with D hard to call. This CDR3 comprises 14 residues. Germline CDR1 MNHEY, CDR2 SVGAGI. V was trimmed by 2 bases and J by 7 bases, leaving 9 bases between them. The CDR3 protein is CASSYGQKNSPLHF. The CDR3, as DNA: TGTGCCAGCAGTTACGGGCAGAAAAATTCACCCCTCCACTTT.

This clonotype has a single count. The V gene is TRBV3-1, the J gene TRBJ2-1; D might be TRBD1 (5 bases). Germline values: CDR1 LGHDT, CDR2 YNNKEL (reference sequence). V was pared by 0 bases and J by 4 bases, with 10 bases between. The CDR3 consists of 15 residues. The CDR3 is CASSQDGARYNEQFF. CDR3 nucleotides: TGTGCCAGCAGCCAAGATGGGGCCAGATACAATGAGCAGTTCTTC.

The chain is built from TRBV4-1 and TRBJ2-7; D ambiguous. Germline V lookup: CDR1 MGHRA, CDR2 YSYEKL. CDR3 length: 13 residues. V was clipped by 1 base and J by 5 bases, with 9 bases between them. CDR3 bases: TGCGCCAGCAGCCAAGGTGGTGACGACGAGCAGTACGTC. Its translation: CASSQGGDDEQYV.

V is TRBV12-3 or TRBV12-4 and J is TRBJ2-1; D call uncertain. Trimming pared 3 bases from V and 12 bases from J, leaving 12 bases between. CDR3 length: 12 residues. This chain's CDR3 is CASSFGPAGQFF. CDR3 DNA sequence: TGTGCCAGCAGTTTTGGGCCTGCAGGGCAGTTCTTC.